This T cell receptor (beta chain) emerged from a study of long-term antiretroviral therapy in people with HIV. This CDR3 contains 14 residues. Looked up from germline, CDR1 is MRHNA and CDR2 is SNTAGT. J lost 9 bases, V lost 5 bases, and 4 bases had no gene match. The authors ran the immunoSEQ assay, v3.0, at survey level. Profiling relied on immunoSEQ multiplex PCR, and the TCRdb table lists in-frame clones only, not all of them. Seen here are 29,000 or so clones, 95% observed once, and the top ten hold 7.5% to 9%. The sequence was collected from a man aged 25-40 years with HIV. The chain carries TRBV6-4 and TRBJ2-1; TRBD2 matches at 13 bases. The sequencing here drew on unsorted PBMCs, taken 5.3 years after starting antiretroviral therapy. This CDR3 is CASSPLAGGSEQFF. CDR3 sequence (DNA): TGTGCCAGCAGTCCACTAGCGGGGGGGAGTGAGCAGTTCTTC.